Listed below are T cell receptor beta chains from one sample, sequenced in a study of T cell repertoires in cytomegalovirus infection. TCRdb re-analysed the reads in MiXCR, keeping a single row per CDR3 protein. The sample includes approximately 630,000 distinct CDR3 sequences, 24% of them seen just once. The specimen was CD8+ T cells from PBMCs. The receptor source for this set is a human donor in good health (CMV status not recorded). Some clones in this sample may be carry-over from other donors' samples. Both conserved end residues are part of each CDR3. The D gene is left open where the match is weak. Size is stated for part of the rows, as once, few or many counts, or as a class when the clone is expanded.

abundance,v_gene,j_gene,d_gene,CDR3nt,CDR3aa
NA,TRBV7-9,TRBJ2-1,NA,TGTGCCAGCAGCTTAGAGGAGACATCCCCAGCCTACAATGAGCAGTTCTTC,CASSLEETSPAYNEQFF
few,TRBV25-1,TRBJ2-3,NA,TGTGCCAGCAGTGACAGGAGCAGCACAGATACGCAGTATTTT,CASSDRSSTDTQYF
many,TRBV27,TRBJ2-2,NA,TGTGCCAGCAGTCCTCTGGGGGGCGCGAACACCGGGGAGCTGTTTTTT,CASSPLGGANTGELFF
many,TRBV7-9,TRBJ2-5,TRBD1,TGTGCCAGCAGCTTTTGGACAGGGACGTACGAAGAGACCCAGTACTTC,CASSFWTGTYEETQYF
few,TRBV19,TRBJ1-1,NA,TGTGCCAGTAGTACAATACCGAACACTGAAGCTTTCTTT,CASSTIPNTEAFF
NA,TRBV20-1,TRBJ1-5,TRBD1,TGCAGTGCTAGGGGCAGGGGGGAAGAGCCCCAGCATTTT,CSARGRGEEPQHF
many,TRBV7-8,TRBJ2-7,TRBD2,TGTGCCAGCAGCCCCGAGCGGGGGCTACGCTACGAGCAGTACTTC,CASSPERGLRYEQYF
NA,TRBV6-2/TRBV6-3,TRBJ2-6,NA,TGTGCCAGCAGCAATCGGGGGTCGTCCTACTCTGGGGCCAACGTCCTGACTTTC,CASSNRGSSYSGANVLTF
NA,TRBV9,TRBJ2-1,NA,TGTGCCAGCAGCGTAGATTCTCCCGATGAGCAGTTCTTC,CASSVDSPDEQFF
many,TRBV7-4,TRBJ2-6,NA,TGTGCCAGCAGCTTAAAAGGGGTCCCCCCTCTGAGCTCTGGGGCCAACGTCCTGACTTTC,CASSLKGVPPLSSGANVLTF
few,TRBV2,TRBJ1-5,TRBD1,TGTGCCAGCTGGGACAGGAACAATCAGCCCCAGCATTTT,CASWDRNNQPQHF
few,TRBV19,TRBJ1-1,TRBD1,TGTGCCAGTAGTACACAGAAAGAGGGGGCCATGAACACTGAAGCTTTCTTT,CASSTQKEGAMNTEAFF
many,TRBV5-5,TRBJ2-5,NA,TGTGCCAGCAGCTTAACCGTTAGGGACGGAGAGACCCAGTACTTC,CASSLTVRDGETQYF
few,TRBV6-5,TRBJ1-1,TRBD1,TGTGCCAGCAGTTACTCGAAAGGGGGCGACGCTTTCTTT,CASSYSKGGDAFF
few,TRBV19,TRBJ2-4,TRBD2,TGTGCCAGTGCGGGAGACGCCAAAAACATTCAGTACTTC,CASAGDAKNIQYF
NA,TRBV5-5,TRBJ2-2,TRBD1,TGTGCCAGCAGCTTTTTCTTCCAGGGGGACACCGGGGAGCTGTTTTTT,CASSFFFQGDTGELFF
NA,TRBV19,TRBJ2-1,TRBD1,TGTGCCAGTAGGAGGTTGACAGGGGGATCCTACTGCAATGAGCAGTTCTTC,CASRRLTGGSYCNEQFF
once,TRBV9,TRBJ1-1,NA,TGTGCCAGCAGCCTCAGAGGTAGGACAGCTGCGCCAGGGGTGAACACTGAAGCTTTCTTT,CASSLRGRTAAPGVNTEAFF
NA,TRBV29-1,TRBJ1-1,TRBD1,TGCAGCGTTGCGGAGGGGGCGGGCAGCACTGAAGCTTTCTTT,CSVAEGAGSTEAFF
NA,TRBV20-1,TRBJ2-5,NA,TGCAGTGCTGAGACATTCCTAGGAGAGACCCAGTACTTC,CSAETFLGETQYF
many,TRBV6-2/TRBV6-3,TRBJ2-1,NA,TGTGCCAGCATCCAGGGCAATGAGCAGTTCTTC,CASIQGNEQFF
NA,TRBV6-1,TRBJ1-1,NA,TGTGCCAGCAAGCTGGGGATGTCTGAAGCTTTCTTT,CASKLGMSEAFF
NA,TRBV6-5,TRBJ1-1,NA,TGTGTCAGCAGCCTCACCGTCAGGGACACTGAAGCTTTCTTT,CVSSLTVRDTEAFF
many,TRBV4-1,TRBJ2-7,TRBD2,TGCGCCAGCAGCCAGGTGCGGGGGAGCTCCTACGAGCAGTACTTC,CASSQVRGSSYEQYF
few,TRBV6-6,TRBJ1-5,TRBD1,TGTGCCAGCTCACCCACGGGGGAGGGACAGACCCAGCATTTT,CASSPTGEGQTQHF